This TCR beta chain was documented in a study of cytomegalovirus exposure and HLA in healthy donors. Points from the study as a whole: There were fewer than 200 TCR beta chains listed as cytomegalovirus-associated.

The PCR was carried out with 60 Vbeta primers and 13 Jbeta primers. Sequenced by immunoSEQ multiplex PCR; TCRdb stores in-frame clones only, minus some. This sample has under 200,000 clones, with about 81% found just once. With respect to this clone: Its antigen remains unidentified.

The CDR3 sequence is 15 residues long. CDR1 and CDR2 (germline): WSHSY, SAAADI. V shed 6 bases, J shed 4 bases, and the junction held 7 bases outside the gene matches. Sequencing input: PBMCs. This chain links TRBV10-2 with TRBJ1-5, with 9 bases matching TRBD1. The TCR was taken from a woman between 18 and 30 years old in good health and CMV-seropositive. The CDR3 bases are TGCGCCAGCAGCGGGGACAGGGAGGGGAATCAGCCCCAGCATTTT. Residues: CASSGDREGNQPQHF.